A single sample is the source of the 4 T cell receptor beta chains below, sequenced in a study of blood T cell repertoires in COVID-19. The protocol was immunoSEQ multiplex PCR, while the TCRdb copy is restricted to in-frame clones and leaves out a portion. The sample contains about 120,000 clones, more than 75% of which appear only once. The sequencing input was peripheral blood. The receptors come from a man in his 60s with acute or convalescent COVID-19.

The CDR3 reads CASSVWDSQDYGYTF. The CDR3 DNA is TGTGCCAGCAGCGTATGGGACTCCCAAGACTATGGCTACACCTTC. The chain joins TRBV9 to TRBJ1-2; D may be TRBD1 (5 bases). Trimming pared 1 base from V and 3 bases from J, leaving 13 bases between. CDR3 length equals 15 residues. Germline assignment: CDR1 SGDLS and CDR2 YYNGEE.

V gene TRBV18 combines with J gene TRBJ1-1; D might be TRBD1 (5 bases). Trimming took off 8 bases at V and 4 bases at J, with 14 bases between the two ends. This CDR3 has 13 residues. Germline CDR1 is KGHSH and CDR2 is LQKENI. The CDR3 sequence is CASAGDEGTEAFF. The CDR3 bases are TGTGCCAGCGCGGGGGATGAGGGCACTGAAGCTTTCTTT.

V gene TRBV7-2 combines with J gene TRBJ2-3; tentative D call: TRBD2 (7 bases). This CDR3 contains 16 residues. Germline lookup yields CDR1 SGHTA and CDR2 FQGNSA. V was trimmed by 5 bases and J by 4 bases, leaving 19 bases between them. The CDR3 DNA follows: TGTGCCAGCAGCCCCGGGGGCGGGAGACGTGCAGATACGCAGTATTTT. This encodes CASSPGGGRRADTQYF.

The chain links TRBV28 to TRBJ1-2; 9 positions agree with TRBD1. The CDR3 length is 17 residues. The ends lost 5 bases at V and 8 bases at J; junction bases unmatched: 18. Germline V gene lookup returns CDR1 MDHEN and CDR2 SYDVKM. CDR3 in DNA: TGTGCCAGCAGTCCGAACAGGGGGCGCCGAACGGTTGTCGGCTACACCTTC. Its protein is CASSPNRGRRTVVGYTF.